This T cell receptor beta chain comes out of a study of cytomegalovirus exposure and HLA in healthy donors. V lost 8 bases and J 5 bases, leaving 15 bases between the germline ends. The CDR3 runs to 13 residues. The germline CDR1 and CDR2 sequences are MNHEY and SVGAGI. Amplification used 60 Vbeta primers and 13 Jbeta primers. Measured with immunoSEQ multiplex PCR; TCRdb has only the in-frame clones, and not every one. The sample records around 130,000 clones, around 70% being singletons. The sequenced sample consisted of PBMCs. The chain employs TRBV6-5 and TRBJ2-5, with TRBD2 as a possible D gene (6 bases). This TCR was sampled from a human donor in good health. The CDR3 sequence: CASSPGVRETQYF. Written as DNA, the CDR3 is TGTGCCAGCTCCCCGGGAGTAAGGGAGACCCAGTACTTC.